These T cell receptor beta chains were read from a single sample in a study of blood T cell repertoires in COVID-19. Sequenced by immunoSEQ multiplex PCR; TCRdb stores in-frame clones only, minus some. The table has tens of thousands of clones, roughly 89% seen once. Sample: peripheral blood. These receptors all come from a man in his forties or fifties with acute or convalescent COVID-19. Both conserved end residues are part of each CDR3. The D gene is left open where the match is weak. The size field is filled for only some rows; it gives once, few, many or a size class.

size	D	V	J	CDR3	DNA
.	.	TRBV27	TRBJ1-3	CASRTDITGNTIYF	TGTGCCAGCCGAACCGACATCACTGGAAACACCATATATTTT
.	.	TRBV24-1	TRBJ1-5	CATSGDFDNQPQHF	TGTGCCACGAGTGGGGACTTTGACAATCAGCCCCAGCATTTT
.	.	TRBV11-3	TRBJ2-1	CASSLVRRNEQFF	TGTGCCAGCAGCTTAGTGCGTCGAAATGAGCAGTTCTTC
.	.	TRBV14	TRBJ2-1	CASSPLGQRNEQFF	TGTGCCAGCAGCCCATTAGGACAGAGGAATGAGCAGTTCTTC
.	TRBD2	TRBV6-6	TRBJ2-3	CALGLAGVPSTDTQYF	TGTGCCTTGGGGCTAGCGGGGGTACCCAGCACAGATACGCAGTATTTT
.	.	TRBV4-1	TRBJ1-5	CASSQDISLAGDQPQHF	TGCGCCAGCAGCCAGGATATATCCTTGGCAGGGGATCAGCCCCAGCATTTT
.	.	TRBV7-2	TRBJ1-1	CASSLVGLKDTEAFF	TGTGCCAGCAGCTTAGTGGGACTAAAGGACACTGAAGCTTTCTTT
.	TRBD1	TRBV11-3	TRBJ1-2	CASSIWTGGNGYTF	TGTGCCAGCAGCATATGGACAGGGGGTAATGGCTACACCTTC
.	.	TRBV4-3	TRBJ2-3	CASSHPLGGQSTDTQYF	TGCGCCAGCAGCCACCCTCTCGGGGGACAGAGCACAGATACGCAGTATTTT
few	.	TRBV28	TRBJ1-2	CASSFRGNGYTF	TGTGCCAGCAGTTTTAGGGGAAACGGCTACACCTTC
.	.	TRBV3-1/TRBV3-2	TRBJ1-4	CASSPDILGNEKLFF	TGTGCCAGCAGCCCTGACATCTTAGGTAATGAAAAACTGTTTTTT
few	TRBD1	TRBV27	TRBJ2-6	CASRLQGVYPSGANVLTF	TGTGCCAGCAGGCTACAGGGGGTCTACCCCTCTGGGGCCAACGTCCTGACTTTC
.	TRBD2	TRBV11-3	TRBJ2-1	CASSLGTSFGEQFF	TGTGCCAGCAGCTTAGGGACTAGCTTCGGTGAGCAGTTCTTC
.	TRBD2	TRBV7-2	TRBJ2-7	CASSSNPGLAGGYEQYF	TGTGCCAGCAGCTCAAACCCAGGACTAGCGGGGGGGTACGAGCAGTACTTC
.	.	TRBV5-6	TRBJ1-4	CASSLVGAATNEKLFF	TGTGCCAGCAGCTTGGTTGGAGCCGCAACTAATGAAAAACTGTTTTTT
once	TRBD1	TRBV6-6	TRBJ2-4	CASSYEGAQNIQYF	TGTGCCAGCAGTTACGAGGGGGCCCAAAACATTCAGTACTTC
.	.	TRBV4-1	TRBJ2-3	CASSQDPPGIGTDTQYF	TGCGCCAGCAGCCAAGATCCCCCCGGGATCGGCACAGATACGCAGTATTTT
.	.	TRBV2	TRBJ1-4	CASSDVRELFF	TGTGCCAGCAGTGATGTCAGGGAACTGTTTTTT
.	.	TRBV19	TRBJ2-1	CASSITPPVEQFF	TGTGCCAGTAGTATAACCCCGCCGGTGGAGCAGTTCTTC
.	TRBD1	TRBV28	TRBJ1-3	CASSSTGLLVGLGNTIYF	TGTGCCAGCAGTTCGACAGGGTTACTCGTCGGTCTGGGAAACACCATATATTTT
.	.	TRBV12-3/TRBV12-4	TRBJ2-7	CASSTLLDKEQYF	TGTGCCAGCAGCACCCTACTGGACAAAGAACAGTACTTC
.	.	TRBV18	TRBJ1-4	CASSPPGRREKLFF	TGTGCCAGCTCACCCCCAGGGCGCAGGGAAAAACTGTTTTTT
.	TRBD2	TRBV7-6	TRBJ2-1	CASSFGTSGGARNEQFF	TGTGCCAGCAGCTTTGGGACTAGCGGGGGGGCTCGAAATGAGCAGTTCTTC
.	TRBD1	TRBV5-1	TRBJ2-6	CASSSRDRESSGANVLTF	TGCGCCAGCAGCTCAAGGGACAGGGAGTCTTCTGGGGCCAACGTCCTGACTTTC
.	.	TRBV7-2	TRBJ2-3	CASSPGPAFSTDTQYF	TGTGCCAGCAGCCCGGGTCCCGCGTTTAGCACAGATACGCAGTATTTT
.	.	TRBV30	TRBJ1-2	CAANTGARYYGYTF	TGTGCCGCCAACACTGGGGCCCGGTACTATGGCTACACCTTC
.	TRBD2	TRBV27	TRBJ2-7	CASSLPGGLWNEQYF	TGTGCCAGCAGTTTGCCGGGAGGCCTTTGGAACGAGCAGTACTTC
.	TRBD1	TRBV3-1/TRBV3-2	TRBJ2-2	CASRLTGGSTGELFF	TGTGCCAGCAGGCTAACAGGGGGGAGCACCGGGGAGCTGTTTTTT
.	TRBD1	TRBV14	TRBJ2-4	CASSQGRTGTKNIQYF	TGTGCCAGCAGCCAAGGAAGGACAGGGACCAAAAACATTCAGTACTTC